This T cell receptor beta chain was profiled in a study of radiotherapy plus CTLA-4 blockade in lung cancer. Chemo-refractory metastatic non-small-cell lung cancer patients were treated with focal radiation plus CTLA-4 blockade with ipilimumab. The ends lost 6 bases at V and 6 bases at J; junction bases unmatched: 14. The CDR3 has 16 residues. CDR1 and CDR2 (germline): LNHDA, SQIVND (reference sequence). TCRdb keeps only in-frame clones here, not all; method: immunoSEQ multiplex PCR. The sample contains approximately 53,000 clones, 85% of which appear only once. The sequencing used peripheral blood, collected from a patient treated with radiotherapy plus ipilimumab. This clonotype originated in a human donor with non-small cell lung cancer whose response to radiotherapy plus ipilimumab could not be evaluated. The rearrangement links TRBV19 to TRBJ1-5; 7 nucleotides line up with TRBD1. DNA for the CDR3: TGTGCCAGTAGGGAGGGTCTGGTAGGGGGCCGTCAGCCCCAGCATTTT. It specifies CASREGLVGGRQPQHF.